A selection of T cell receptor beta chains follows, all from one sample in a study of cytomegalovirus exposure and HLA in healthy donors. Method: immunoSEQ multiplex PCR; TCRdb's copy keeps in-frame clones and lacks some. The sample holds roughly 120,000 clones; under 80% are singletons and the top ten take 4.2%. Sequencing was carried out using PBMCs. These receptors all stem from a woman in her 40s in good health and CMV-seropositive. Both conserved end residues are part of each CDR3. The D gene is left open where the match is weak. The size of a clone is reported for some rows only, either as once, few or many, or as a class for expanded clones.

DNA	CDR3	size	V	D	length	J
TGCAGCGAGCAGGGACCCGGGGGGACGACCCAGTACTTC	CSEQGPGGTTQYF	once	TRBV29-1	TRBD2	13	TRBJ2-5
TGTGCCAGCTCACCCGGGACTCTCGAGCAGTACTTC	CASSPGTLEQYF	-	TRBV18	-	12	TRBJ2-7
TGCGCCAGCAGCTTGAGCGGGAGACAAGAGACCCAGTACTTC	CASSLSGRQETQYF	-	TRBV5-1	TRBD2	14	TRBJ2-5
TGCGCCAGCAGACCCCGTAGCTCTGGAGGGCAAAACACTGAAGCTTTCTTT	CASRPRSSGGQNTEAFF	-	TRBV5-1	-	17	TRBJ1-1
TGTGCCAGCAGCTTAGCGGGGACAGGCATGAACACTGAAGCTTTCTTT	CASSLAGTGMNTEAFF	few	TRBV7-9	TRBD1	16	TRBJ1-1
TGTGCCAGCAGCTTCGGGGGAGGGGAGACCCAGTACTTC	CASSFGGGETQYF	-	TRBV7-3	TRBD2	13	TRBJ2-5
TGTGCCGGCAAGACAGGGGGATTCTATGGCTACACCTTC	CAGKTGGFYGYTF	once	TRBV6-4	TRBD1	13	TRBJ1-2
TGTGCCAGCAGCTTGCGGGGGACAAATCAAGAGACCCAGTACTTC	CASSLRGTNQETQYF	-	TRBV7-3	-	15	TRBJ2-5
TGCAGTGCTAGGGGCGCAGAGACCCAGTACTTC	CSARGAETQYF	-	TRBV20-1	-	11	TRBJ2-5
TGTGCCAGCAGCCGGGACTTCGCAGTTGGGGAGCTGTTTTTT	CASSRDFAVGELFF	-	TRBV6-4	-	14	TRBJ2-2
TGCGCCAGCAGCTCGACAGGGGTTACGGGAGAGACCCAGTACTTC	CASSSTGVTGETQYF	-	TRBV5-1	TRBD1	15	TRBJ2-5
TGTGCCAGCAGCTTCGTTGGGACTAGCGGGGGTCGTAGCTCCTACGAGCAGTACTTC	CASSFVGTSGGRSSYEQYF	-	TRBV7-2	TRBD2	19	TRBJ2-7
TGTGCCAGCAGTGAAGTCCGACAGGGGGCTGGAAACACCATATATTTT	CASSEVRQGAGNTIYF	-	TRBV6-1	TRBD1	16	TRBJ1-3
TGTGCCAGCAGCCCGGACAGGGGCAATGAAAAACTGTTTTTT	CASSPDRGNEKLFF	-	TRBV7-2	TRBD1	14	TRBJ1-4
TGTGCCAGCAGCTATGCCGGGACTAGCGGAAACAATGAGCAGTTCTTC	CASSYAGTSGNNEQFF	-	TRBV7-3	TRBD2	16	TRBJ2-1
TGTGCCAGCAGTCAGGCCGGGGGGACGGCCCATTATGGCTACACCTTC	CASSQAGGTAHYGYTF	-	TRBV27	-	16	TRBJ1-2
TGTGCCACCAGCAGAGACCGGGACAGGGGTTCAGCTTTCTTT	CATSRDRDRGSAFF	-	TRBV15	TRBD1	14	TRBJ1-1
TGTGCCAGCAGCCAAGCTGCGGGAACGCAGTATTTT	CASSQAAGTQYF	-	TRBV14	-	12	TRBJ2-3
TGTGCCAGCGCTTCGGCCCCGGGGGAAGGTACGCAGTATTTT	CASASAPGEGTQYF	-	TRBV6-1	-	14	TRBJ2-3
TGCGCCAGCAGCCAAGGACGGGTGACGCCCCAGCATTTT	CASSQGRVTPQHF	-	TRBV4-3	-	13	TRBJ1-5
TGTGCCAGTAGTATTTGGACCGGGACAAGCCCTTCAGATACGCAGTATTTT	CASSIWTGTSPSDTQYF	-	TRBV19	-	17	TRBJ2-3
TGTGCCAGCAGGGAAGCCAGGGACAATCAGCCCCAGCATTTT	CASREARDNQPQHF	few	TRBV2	-	14	TRBJ1-5
TGTGCCAGCAGCTTCGGGACCGACAGGGCCTATGGCTACACCTTC	CASSFGTDRAYGYTF	few	TRBV5-6	TRBD1	15	TRBJ1-2
TGTGCCATCAAGACTAGCGGGGGGGCAGATGAGCAGTTCTTC	CAIKTSGGADEQFF	-	TRBV10-3	TRBD2	14	TRBJ2-1
TGTGCCTGGTCCAGGTTCCCACGGGTAGCGGCCCCCTACGAGCAGTACTTC	CAWSRFPRVAAPYEQYF	-	TRBV30	-	17	TRBJ2-7
TGTGCCAGCAGTTGGACAGGAGAGTATGGCTACACCTTC	CASSWTGEYGYTF	once	TRBV28	TRBD1	13	TRBJ1-2
TGTGCCAGCAGCCCCCGGGACAGGGCAACCGGGGAGCTGTTTTTT	CASSPRDRATGELFF	-	TRBV5-4	TRBD1	15	TRBJ2-2
TGTGCCTGGAGTGTACTGACAGGGCCTTACGAGCAGTACTTC	CAWSVLTGPYEQYF	-	TRBV30	TRBD1	14	TRBJ2-7
TGCGCCAGCAGCCCGATGACAGGGAACACTGAAGCTTTCTTT	CASSPMTGNTEAFF	-	TRBV5-1	-	14	TRBJ1-1
TGTGCCAGCAGCCTACAGGGGGCGCGCACAGATACGCAGTATTTT	CASSLQGARTDTQYF	-	TRBV9	TRBD1	15	TRBJ2-3
TGTGCCAGCAGTCGTAGCGGGGGAGCCTACGAGCAGTACTTC	CASSRSGGAYEQYF	-	TRBV2	TRBD2	14	TRBJ2-7
TGTGCCAGCAGCTTAGACGGGACTAGCGGGGAGACCCAGTACTTC	CASSLDGTSGETQYF	-	TRBV7-2	TRBD2	15	TRBJ2-5
TGTGCCAGTAGTACTCTCGACAGGGGCATCTACAATGAGCAGTTCTTC	CASSTLDRGIYNEQFF	-	TRBV19	TRBD1	16	TRBJ2-1
TGTGCCAGCTCATCAGGGGGCCGGAACGAGCAGTACTTC	CASSSGGRNEQYF	-	TRBV18	TRBD1	13	TRBJ2-7
TGTGCCAGTAGTCAGGGGACAGGAGGCTACGAGCAGTACTTC	CASSQGTGGYEQYF	-	TRBV19	TRBD1	14	TRBJ2-7
TGCGCCAGCAGATGGGACAACACACAAGAGACCCAGTACTTC	CASRWDNTQETQYF	-	TRBV5-1	-	14	TRBJ2-5
TGTGCCAGCAGCCTAATGCCGGGACTAGCGGGAGATACGCAGTATTTT	CASSLMPGLAGDTQYF	-	TRBV11-1	TRBD2	16	TRBJ2-3